The rows below give T cell receptor beta chains drawn from one sample of a study of blood T cell repertoires in COVID-19. Some clones are missing from TCRdb's copy, which holds only in-frame ones; the method was immunoSEQ multiplex PCR. The sample contains under 200,000 clones, around nine tenths of which appear only once. What was sequenced was peripheral blood. Receptor source: a woman older than 75 with COVID-19, enrolled during active disease. The CDR3 runs from the conserved cysteine through the conserved F or W. The D gene is left open where the match is weak. Clone size is given for some rows only: seen once, a few or many times, or a class if the clone is expanded.

TGTGCCAGTACCCTTGACAAGGCCTCGAACACCGGGGAGCTGTTTTTT,CASTLDKASNTGELFF,-,TRBV2,-,TRBJ2-2
TGTGCCAGTAGTATCATCATGGGACAGGTCTACTATGGCTACACCTTC,CASSIIMGQVYYGYTF,-,TRBV19,TRBD1,TRBJ1-2
TGCGCCAGCAGCCAAGGTTACGGACAGAACTACGAGCAGTACTTC,CASSQGYGQNYEQYF,-,TRBV4-1,-,TRBJ2-7
TGTGCCAGCAGTTTTCAGACTGAAGCTTTCTTT,CASSFQTEAFF,-,TRBV12-3/TRBV12-4,-,TRBJ1-1
TGTGCCAGCAGCCAGCGACTAGGGGACAATGAGCAGTTCTTC,CASSQRLGDNEQFF,-,TRBV7-2,-,TRBJ2-1
TGTGCCAGCAGTGACGAGCGGACTTACAATGAGCAGTTCTTC,CASSDERTYNEQFF,-,TRBV2,-,TRBJ2-1
TGTGCCAGTAGTAGGACAGTGGTCCTCACTGAAGCTTTCTTT,CASSRTVVLTEAFF,once,TRBV19,-,TRBJ1-1
TGTGCCAGCAGCGAAGCCGGGACAGGGGGCGGAGCTTTCTTT,CASSEAGTGGGAFF,-,TRBV3-1/TRBV3-2,TRBD1,TRBJ1-1
TGTGCCAGCAGCGACGGACAGGGGGAAGAAAAACTGTTTTTT,CASSDGQGEEKLFF,-,TRBV4-2,TRBD1,TRBJ1-4
TGTGCCAGTAGTAATATGACTAGCGCGGCCCTCTATGAGCAGTTCTTC,CASSNMTSAALYEQFF,-,TRBV19,TRBD2,TRBJ2-1
TGTGCCAGCAGTTATGGGGCGGGAGGGTTAAATGAGCAGTTCTTC,CASSYGAGGLNEQFF,-,TRBV7-3,TRBD2,TRBJ2-1
TGTGCCAGCAGCTCTCTTCCTAGCGGTGAGCAGTTCTTC,CASSSLPSGEQFF,once,TRBV7-3,TRBD2,TRBJ2-1
TGTGCCAGTAGCGACAGGGCCCCAGACGAGCAGTACTTC,CASSDRAPDEQYF,-,TRBV19,TRBD1,TRBJ2-7
TGTGCCATCAGTAGAGACAGTCCGAACACTGAAGCTTTCTTT,CAISRDSPNTEAFF,-,TRBV10-3,-,TRBJ1-1
TGTGCCAGCAGCAGGGCCCCCCCTAGCGGGAGGTACAATGAGCAGTTCTTC,CASSRAPPSGRYNEQFF,-,TRBV11-2,TRBD2,TRBJ2-1
TGTGCCAGTAGTAGCGGGAGGGCCGAAGAGACCCAGTACTTC,CASSSGRAEETQYF,-,TRBV2,TRBD2,TRBJ2-5
TGCGCCAGCAGCTTGCAAGCGGGAGGGCCCTACGAGCAGTACTTC,CASSLQAGGPYEQYF,once,TRBV5-1,TRBD2,TRBJ2-7
TGCGCCAGCAGCTTGGTAGGAGGGCTAAATAATGAAAAACTGTTTTTT,CASSLVGGLNNEKLFF,-,TRBV5-1,-,TRBJ1-4
TGTGCCACCAGCAAAGGTCAGGGTCCGACTGAAGCTTTCTTT,CATSKGQGPTEAFF,-,TRBV15,-,TRBJ1-1
TGTGCCAGCAGAAACAGGGCAACTAATGAAAAACTGTTTTTT,CASRNRATNEKLFF,once,TRBV28,-,TRBJ1-4
TGTGCCAGCAGCCCCAGACAGAGTTCCTACAATGAGCAGTTCTTC,CASSPRQSSYNEQFF,few,TRBV7-2,-,TRBJ2-1
TGTGCCAGCAGCTTGGGTGGACAGACTTATGGCTACACCTTC,CASSLGGQTYGYTF,-,TRBV5-4,-,TRBJ1-2
TGCGCCAGCAGTGAGTCCAAGATCTCTTCCCGCAGGGGCCTGTCACCCCTCCACTTT,CASSESKISSRRGLSPLHF,-,TRBV10-1,-,TRBJ1-6
TGTGCCAGTAGTATAGTAAGCACCAATCAGCCCCAGCATTTT,CASSIVSTNQPQHF,few,TRBV19,-,TRBJ1-5
TGTGCCAGCAGCCCTCGAACCGGGACAGGGGAGGGCGAGCAGTACTTC,CASSPRTGTGEGEQYF,-,TRBV7-2,TRBD1,TRBJ2-7
TGTGCCAGCAGCCCAGGGACTCCAGATACGCAGTATTTT,CASSPGTPDTQYF,few,TRBV5-6,-,TRBJ2-3
TGTGCCAGTAGCGACAGGGGGAACACTGAAGCTTTCTTT,CASSDRGNTEAFF,-,TRBV19,TRBD1,TRBJ1-1
TGTGCCAGCAGCTATTCGTTCAGGGACACCGGGGAGCTGTTTTTT,CASSYSFRDTGELFF,-,TRBV27,-,TRBJ2-2
TGTGCCAGCAGTTACTCCTATCAGGGGAGCGAGACCCAGTACTTC,CASSYSYQGSETQYF,-,TRBV6-5,-,TRBJ2-5
TGTGCCAGCAGTTACTCATCAGGGGCAGGAGAGACCCAGTACTTC,CASSYSSGAGETQYF,-,TRBV6-5,-,TRBJ2-5
TGTGCCAGCACCTTATATCACCCCATGATGAGTGAAGCTTTCTTT,CASTLYHPMMSEAFF,few,TRBV28,-,TRBJ1-1
TGTGCCAGCAGTCCCGAGTTCTATGGCTACACCTTC,CASSPEFYGYTF,-,TRBV28,-,TRBJ1-2
TGTGCCAGCAGCTTGCTGGGACAGGGGTCTTCACCCCTCCACTTT,CASSLLGQGSSPLHF,-,TRBV5-6,TRBD1,TRBJ1-6
TGTGCCAGCAGCCCAGGGGGCGGAGGCACAGATACGCAGTATTTT,CASSPGGGGTDTQYF,few,TRBV11-3,TRBD1,TRBJ2-3
TGTGCCAGCAGCGTAGACGTGGGAGGAACTAATGAAAAACTGTTTTTT,CASSVDVGGTNEKLFF,once,TRBV9,-,TRBJ1-4
TGTGCCAGTAGTATAGGCTGGGGGGGGCTCACCGGGGAGCTGTTTTTT,CASSIGWGGLTGELFF,few,TRBV19,-,TRBJ2-2
TGTGCCAGCAGTGAACTAGCCCTTGCCTCCTTGCCTGGGTCCTATAATTCACCCCTCCACTTT,CASSELALASLPGSYNSPLHF,-,TRBV6-1,-,TRBJ1-6
TGTGCCAGCAGCACAACCGCCGGCGACAACCCAACCTACGAGCAGTACTTC,CASSTTAGDNPTYEQYF,-,TRBV7-2,-,TRBJ2-7
TGCAGCGTTGGGTGGAGGGCTAGCGGGAGGAAAAATGAGCAGTTCTTC,CSVGWRASGRKNEQFF,-,TRBV29-1,TRBD2,TRBJ2-1
TGCGCCAGCAGTGAGTCGCTAGCGGGAGTGGGTGAGCAGTTCTTC,CASSESLAGVGEQFF,few,TRBV10-2,TRBD2,TRBJ2-1
TGTGCCAGCTCAGCCTTACCCGGGACATCGGCGTCAAACACCATATATTTT,CASSALPGTSASNTIYF,-,TRBV18,-,TRBJ1-3
TGTGCCAGCTCTCCCGGACTAGCGGGAGTATACAATGAGCAGTTCTTC,CASSPGLAGVYNEQFF,-,TRBV18,TRBD2,TRBJ2-1
TGTGCCAGCTCAAGAGACAGGGGCGGGGATGAGCAGTTCTTC,CASSRDRGGDEQFF,-,TRBV18,TRBD1,TRBJ2-1
TGTGCCATCAGTGCCAGGGATGGTGAAAAACTGTTTTTT,CAISARDGEKLFF,-,TRBV10-3,-,TRBJ1-4
TGTGCCAGCAGCTTCGGCCAGGGCGCGGCCAATGAGCAGTTCTTC,CASSFGQGAANEQFF,-,TRBV7-2,-,TRBJ2-1
TGTGCCAGTAGTGTCAGGGGGCAGGGCACAGATACGCAGTATTTT,CASSVRGQGTDTQYF,-,TRBV19,TRBD1,TRBJ2-3
TGTGCCAGCAGTCCCCGGGATACGCAGTATTTT,CASSPRDTQYF,-,TRBV6-2/TRBV6-3,-,TRBJ2-3
TGTGCCAGCAGCCTCGGGAGAAGCTATGGCTACACCTTC,CASSLGRSYGYTF,-,TRBV14,-,TRBJ1-2
TGTGCCAGTAAAATGAGGAGCGGCATCTACGGTGAGCAGTTCTTC,CASKMRSGIYGEQFF,-,TRBV19,-,TRBJ2-1
TGTGCCAGCAGGCCAGGGGGTGTGGGTCAGCCCCAGCATTTT,CASRPGGVGQPQHF,-,TRBV28,TRBD1,TRBJ1-5
TGTGCCAGCAGCCCGGGACAGCACTCCCGTAATTCACCCCTCCACTTT,CASSPGQHSRNSPLHF,-,TRBV28,TRBD1,TRBJ1-6
TGTGCCAGCAGCCCCCCTCCGAGACAGGGAAGCGATGAGCAGTTCTTC,CASSPPPRQGSDEQFF,-,TRBV11-3,TRBD1,TRBJ2-1
TGTGCCAGCAGTTACTCAGGGCGACAGGGAACCTACGAGCAGTACTTC,CASSYSGRQGTYEQYF,once,TRBV6-2/TRBV6-3,TRBD1,TRBJ2-7